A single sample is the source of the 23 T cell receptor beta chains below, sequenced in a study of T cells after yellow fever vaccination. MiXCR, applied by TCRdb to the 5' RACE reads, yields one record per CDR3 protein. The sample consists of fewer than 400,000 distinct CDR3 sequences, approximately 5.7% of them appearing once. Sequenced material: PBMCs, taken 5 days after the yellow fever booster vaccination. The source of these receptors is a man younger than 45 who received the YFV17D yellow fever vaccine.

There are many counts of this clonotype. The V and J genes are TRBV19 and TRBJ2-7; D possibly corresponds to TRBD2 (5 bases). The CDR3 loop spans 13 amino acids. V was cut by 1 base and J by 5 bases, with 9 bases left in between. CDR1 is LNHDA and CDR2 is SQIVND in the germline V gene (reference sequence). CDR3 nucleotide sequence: TGTGCCAGTAGTATAGTCCTGCGGGACGAGCAGTACTTC. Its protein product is CASSIVLRDEQYF. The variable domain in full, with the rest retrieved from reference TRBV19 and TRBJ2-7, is DGGITQSPKYLFRKEGQNVTLSCEQNLNHDAMYWYRQDPGQGLRLIYYSQIVNDFQKGDIAEGYSVSREKKESFPLTVTSAQKNPTAFYLCASSIVLRDEQYFGPGTRLTVT.

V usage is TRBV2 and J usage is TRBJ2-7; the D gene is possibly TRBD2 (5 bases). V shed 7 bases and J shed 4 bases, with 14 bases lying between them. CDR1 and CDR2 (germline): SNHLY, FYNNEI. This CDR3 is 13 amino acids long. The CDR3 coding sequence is TGTGCCAGCAACGAGCGGATCGCATACGAGCAGTACTTC. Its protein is CASNERIAYEQYF.

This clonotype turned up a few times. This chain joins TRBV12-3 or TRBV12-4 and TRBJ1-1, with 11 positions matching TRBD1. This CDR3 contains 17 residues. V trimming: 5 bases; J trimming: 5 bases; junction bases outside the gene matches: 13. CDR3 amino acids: CASSTVPGQGGETEAFF. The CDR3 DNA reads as TGTGCCAGCAGTACTGTCCCGGGACAGGGGGGGGAAACTGAAGCTTTCTTT.

Here the CDR3 reads CASTELGSYEQYF. The CDR3, as DNA: TGTGCCAGCACCGAACTGGGTTCCTACGAGCAGTACTTC. The chain joins TRBV12-3 or TRBV12-4 to TRBJ2-7; D uncertain. V gave up 7 bases and J gave up 1 base, with 11 bases separating them. The CDR3 is made up of 13 amino acids.

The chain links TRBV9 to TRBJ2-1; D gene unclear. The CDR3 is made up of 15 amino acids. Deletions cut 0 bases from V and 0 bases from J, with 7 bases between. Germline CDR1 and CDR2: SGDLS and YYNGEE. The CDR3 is CASSVAPSSYNEQFF. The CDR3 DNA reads TGTGCCAGCAGCGTAGCCCCAAGCTCCTACAATGAGCAGTTCTTC.

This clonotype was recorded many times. The CDR3 loop is CASSLETQYF. Here the CDR3 DNA reads TGTGCCAGCAGTTTGGAGACCCAGTACTTC. The V call is TRBV28, the J call TRBJ2-5; D remains unclear. Trimming left V 3 bases short and J 5 bases short, with 1 base between. The CDR3 has 10 residues. Germline CDR1 and CDR2: MDHEN and SYDVKM. The full variable domain, rest sourced from reference TRBV28 and TRBJ2-5, is DVKVTQSSRYLVKRTGEKVFLECVQDMDHENMFWYRQDPGLGLRLIYFSYDVKMKEKGDIPEGYSVSREKKERFSLILESASTNQTSMYLCASSLETQYFGPGTRLLVL.

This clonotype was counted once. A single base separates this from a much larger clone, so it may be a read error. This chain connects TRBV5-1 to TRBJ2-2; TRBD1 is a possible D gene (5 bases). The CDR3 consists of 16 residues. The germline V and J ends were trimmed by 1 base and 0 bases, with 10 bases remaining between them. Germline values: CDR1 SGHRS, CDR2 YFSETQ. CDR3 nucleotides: TGCGCCAGCAGCTTGTCAAGGGGCGCGAACACCGGGGAGCTGTTTTTT. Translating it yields CASSLSRGANTGELFF.

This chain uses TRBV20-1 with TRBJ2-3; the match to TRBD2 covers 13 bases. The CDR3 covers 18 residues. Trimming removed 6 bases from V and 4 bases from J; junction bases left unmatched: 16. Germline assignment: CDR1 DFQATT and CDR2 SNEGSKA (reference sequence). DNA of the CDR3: TGCAGTGCCCCCCGGACTAGCGGGAGCGGGATTATGGCAGATACGCAGTATTTT. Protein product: CSAPRTSGSGIMADTQYF.

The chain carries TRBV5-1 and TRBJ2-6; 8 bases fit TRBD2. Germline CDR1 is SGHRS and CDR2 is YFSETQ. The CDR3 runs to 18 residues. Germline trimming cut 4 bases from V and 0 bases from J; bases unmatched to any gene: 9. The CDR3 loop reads CASSPPGGIDSGANVLTF. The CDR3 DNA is TGCGCCAGCAGCCCCCCGGGGGGGATTGACTCTGGGGCCAACGTCCTGACTTTC.

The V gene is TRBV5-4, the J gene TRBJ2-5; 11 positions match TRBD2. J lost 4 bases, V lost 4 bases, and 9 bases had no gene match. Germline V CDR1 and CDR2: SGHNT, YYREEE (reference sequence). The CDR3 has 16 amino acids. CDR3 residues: CASSPSSGRIVETQYF. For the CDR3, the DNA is TGTGCCAGCAGCCCATCTAGCGGGAGGATCGTAGAGACCCAGTACTTC.

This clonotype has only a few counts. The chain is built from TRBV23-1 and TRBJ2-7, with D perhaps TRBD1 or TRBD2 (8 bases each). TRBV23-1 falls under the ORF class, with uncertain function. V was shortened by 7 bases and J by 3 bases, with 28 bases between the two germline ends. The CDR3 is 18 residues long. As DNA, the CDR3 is TGCGCCAGCACCCCGAGACAGGGGCGTAGGCGGGAGGTCTACGAGCAGTACTTC. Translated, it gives CASTPRQGRRREVYEQYF.

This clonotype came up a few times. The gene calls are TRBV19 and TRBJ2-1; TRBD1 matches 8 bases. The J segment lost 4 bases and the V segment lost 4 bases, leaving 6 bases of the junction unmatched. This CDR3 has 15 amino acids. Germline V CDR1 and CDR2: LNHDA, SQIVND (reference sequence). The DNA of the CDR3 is TGTGCCAGTAGTACGGACAGGGTAGGTTACAATGAGCAGTTCTTC. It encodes CASSTDRVGYNEQFF.

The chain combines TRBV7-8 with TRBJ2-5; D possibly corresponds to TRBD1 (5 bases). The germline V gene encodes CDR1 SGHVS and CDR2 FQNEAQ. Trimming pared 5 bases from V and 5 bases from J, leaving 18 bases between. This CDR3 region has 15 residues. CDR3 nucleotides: TGTGCCAGCAGCGCAGGGTACATCACGCGGGAGACCCAGTACTTC. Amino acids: CASSAGYITRETQYF.

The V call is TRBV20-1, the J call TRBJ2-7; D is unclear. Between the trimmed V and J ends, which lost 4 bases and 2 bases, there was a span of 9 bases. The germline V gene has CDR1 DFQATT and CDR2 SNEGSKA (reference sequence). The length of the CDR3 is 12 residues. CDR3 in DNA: TGCAGTGCTAAACGGCCAGCCTACGAGCAGTACTTC. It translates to CSAKRPAYEQYF.

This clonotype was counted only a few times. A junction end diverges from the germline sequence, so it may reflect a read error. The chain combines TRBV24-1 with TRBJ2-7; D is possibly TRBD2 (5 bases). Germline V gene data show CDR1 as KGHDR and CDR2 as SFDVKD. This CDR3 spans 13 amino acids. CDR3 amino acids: CATSDLSESGEHF. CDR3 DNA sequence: TGTGCCACCAGTGATTTATCAGAAAGCGGCGAGCACTTC.

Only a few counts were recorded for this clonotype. CDR3 residues: CASSLDPKSEQYF. The CDR3 DNA reads as TGTGCCAGCAGCTTGGACCCAAAGAGCGAGCAGTACTTC. The genes are TRBV7-6 and TRBJ2-7; D gene ambiguous. There are 13 residues in the CDR3. Trimming took off 3 bases at V and 6 bases at J, with 12 bases between the two ends. Per germline, CDR1 SGHVS and CDR2 FNYEAQ.

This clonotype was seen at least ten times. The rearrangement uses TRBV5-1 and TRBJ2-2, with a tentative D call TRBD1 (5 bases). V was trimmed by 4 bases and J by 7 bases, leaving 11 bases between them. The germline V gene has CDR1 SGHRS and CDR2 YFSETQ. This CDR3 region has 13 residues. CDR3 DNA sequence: TGCGCCAGCAGCCCCGGAGACAGCGGGGAGCTGTTTTTT. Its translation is CASSPGDSGELFF.

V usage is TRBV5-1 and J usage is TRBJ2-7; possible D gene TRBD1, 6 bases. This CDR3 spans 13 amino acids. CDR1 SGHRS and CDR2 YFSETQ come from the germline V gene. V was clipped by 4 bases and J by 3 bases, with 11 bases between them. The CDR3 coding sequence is TGCGCCAGCAGCCGGGACATATACTACGAGCAGTACTTC. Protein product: CASSRDIYYEQYF.

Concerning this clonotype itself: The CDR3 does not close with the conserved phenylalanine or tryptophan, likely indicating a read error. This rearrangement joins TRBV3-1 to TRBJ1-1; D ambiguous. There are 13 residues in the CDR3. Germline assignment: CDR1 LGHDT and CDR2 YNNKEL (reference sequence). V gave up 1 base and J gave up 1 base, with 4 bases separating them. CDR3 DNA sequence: TGTGCCAGCAGCCAAGTTGCGAACACTGAAGCTTTCCTT. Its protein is CASSQVANTEAFL.

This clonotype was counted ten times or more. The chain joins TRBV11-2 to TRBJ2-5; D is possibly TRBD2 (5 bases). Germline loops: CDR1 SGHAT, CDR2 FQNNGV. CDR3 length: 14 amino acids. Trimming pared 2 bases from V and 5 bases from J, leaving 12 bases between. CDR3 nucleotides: TGTGCCAGCAGCTTAAATGCGGGCCCGGAGACCCAGTACTTC. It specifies CASSLNAGPETQYF.

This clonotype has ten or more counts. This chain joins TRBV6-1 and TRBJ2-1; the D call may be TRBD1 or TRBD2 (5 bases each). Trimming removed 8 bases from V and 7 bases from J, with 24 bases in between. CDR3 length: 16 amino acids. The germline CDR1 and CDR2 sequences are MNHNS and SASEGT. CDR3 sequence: CASVKAWGTLLNEQFF. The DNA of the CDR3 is TGTGCCAGCGTCAAGGCGTGGGGGACCCTTCTGAATGAGCAGTTCTTC.

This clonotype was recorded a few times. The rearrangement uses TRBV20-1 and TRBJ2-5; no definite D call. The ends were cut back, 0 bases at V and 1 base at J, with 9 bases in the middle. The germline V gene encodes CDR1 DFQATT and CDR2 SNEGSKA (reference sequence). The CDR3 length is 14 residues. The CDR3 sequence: CSARERLGQETQYF. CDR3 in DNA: TGCAGTGCTAGAGAACGGCTCGGCCAAGAGACCCAGTACTTC.

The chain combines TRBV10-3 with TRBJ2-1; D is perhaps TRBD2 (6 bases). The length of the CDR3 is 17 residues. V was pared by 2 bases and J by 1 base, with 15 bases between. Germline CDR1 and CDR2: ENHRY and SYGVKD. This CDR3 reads CAISEPMVGLSYNEQFF. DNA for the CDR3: TGTGCCATCAGTGAGCCGATGGTGGGACTGTCCTACAATGAGCAGTTCTTC.